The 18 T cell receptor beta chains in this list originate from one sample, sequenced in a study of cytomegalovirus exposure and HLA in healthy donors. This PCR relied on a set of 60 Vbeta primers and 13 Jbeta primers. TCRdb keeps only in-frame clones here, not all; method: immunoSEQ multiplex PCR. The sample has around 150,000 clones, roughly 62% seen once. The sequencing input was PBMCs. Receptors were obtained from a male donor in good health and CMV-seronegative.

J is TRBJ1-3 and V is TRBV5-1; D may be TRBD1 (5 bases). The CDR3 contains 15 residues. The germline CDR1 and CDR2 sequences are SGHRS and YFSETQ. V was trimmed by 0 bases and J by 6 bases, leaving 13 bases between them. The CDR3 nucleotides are TGCGCCAGCAGCTTGGTTGACAGCCTTGAAAACACCATATATTTT. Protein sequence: CASSLVDSLENTIYF.

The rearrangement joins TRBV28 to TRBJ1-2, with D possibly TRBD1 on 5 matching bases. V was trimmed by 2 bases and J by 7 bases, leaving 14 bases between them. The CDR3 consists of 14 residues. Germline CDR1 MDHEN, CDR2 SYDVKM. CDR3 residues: CASSLGGVGFGYTF. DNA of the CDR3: TGTGCCAGCAGTTTAGGGGGGGTGGGTTTTGGCTACACCTTC.

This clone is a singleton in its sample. The CDR3 sequence is CASSQVQGVRPQHF. DNA of the CDR3: TGCGCCAGCAGCCAAGTCCAGGGTGTTAGGCCCCAGCATTTT. The V and J genes are TRBV4-1 and TRBJ1-5, with D possibly matching TRBD1 (5 bases). Germline V gene sequence: CDR1 MGHRA, CDR2 YSYEKL. V gave up 1 base and J gave up 9 bases, with 13 bases separating them. The CDR3 is 14 residues long.

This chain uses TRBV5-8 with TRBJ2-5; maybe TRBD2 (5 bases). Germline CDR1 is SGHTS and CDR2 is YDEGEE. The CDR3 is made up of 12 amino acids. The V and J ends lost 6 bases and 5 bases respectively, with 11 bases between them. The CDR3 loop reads CASIPGGETQYF. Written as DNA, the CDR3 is TGTGCCAGCATCCCAGGAGGCGAGACCCAGTACTTC.

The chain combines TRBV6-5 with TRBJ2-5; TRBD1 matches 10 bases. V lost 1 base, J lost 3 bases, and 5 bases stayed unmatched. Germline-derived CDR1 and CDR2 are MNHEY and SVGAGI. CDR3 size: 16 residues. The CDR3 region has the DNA TGTGCCAGCAGTTACTTACGCGGGACAGGGGAAGAGACCCAGTACTTC. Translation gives CASSYLRGTGEETQYF.

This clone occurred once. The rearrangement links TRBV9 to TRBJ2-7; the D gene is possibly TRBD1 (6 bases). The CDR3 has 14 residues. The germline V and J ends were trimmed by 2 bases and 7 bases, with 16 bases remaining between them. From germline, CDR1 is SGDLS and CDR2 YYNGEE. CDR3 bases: TGTGCCAGCAGCGTTACAGGGTCTGCTTGGGAGCAGTACTTC. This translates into CASSVTGSAWEQYF.

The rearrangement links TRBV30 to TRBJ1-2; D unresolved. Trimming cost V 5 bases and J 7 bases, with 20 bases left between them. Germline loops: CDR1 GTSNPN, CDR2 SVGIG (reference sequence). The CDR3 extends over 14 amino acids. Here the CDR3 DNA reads TGTGCCTGGCTGACCCGGGAGGATATCCGTGGCTACACCTTC. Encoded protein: CAWLTREDIRGYTF.

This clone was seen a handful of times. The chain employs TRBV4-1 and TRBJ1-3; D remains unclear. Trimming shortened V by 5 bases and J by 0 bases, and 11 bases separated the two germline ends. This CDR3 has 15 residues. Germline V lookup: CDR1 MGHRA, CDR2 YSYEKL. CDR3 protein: CASSFVSASGNTIYF. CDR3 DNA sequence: TGCGCCAGCAGCTTCGTGAGTGCCTCTGGAAACACCATATATTTT.

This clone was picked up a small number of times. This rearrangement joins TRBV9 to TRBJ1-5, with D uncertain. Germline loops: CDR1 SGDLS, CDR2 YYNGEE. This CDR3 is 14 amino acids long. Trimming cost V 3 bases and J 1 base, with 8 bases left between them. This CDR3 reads CASSGGGSNQPQHF. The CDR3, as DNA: TGTGCCAGCAGCGGAGGAGGCAGCAATCAGCCCCAGCATTTT.

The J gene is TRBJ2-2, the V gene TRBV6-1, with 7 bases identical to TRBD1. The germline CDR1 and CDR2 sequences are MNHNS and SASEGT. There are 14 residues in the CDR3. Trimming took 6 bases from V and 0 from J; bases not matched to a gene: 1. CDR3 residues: CASRGQTNTGELFF. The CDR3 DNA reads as TGTGCCAGCAGGGGACAGACGAACACCGGGGAGCTGTTTTTT.

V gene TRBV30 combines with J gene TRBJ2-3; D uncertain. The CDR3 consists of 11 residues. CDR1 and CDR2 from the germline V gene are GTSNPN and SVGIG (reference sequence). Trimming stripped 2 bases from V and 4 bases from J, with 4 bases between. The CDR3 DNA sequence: TGTGCCTGGAGTACTGCAGATACGCAGTATTTT. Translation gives CAWSTADTQYF.

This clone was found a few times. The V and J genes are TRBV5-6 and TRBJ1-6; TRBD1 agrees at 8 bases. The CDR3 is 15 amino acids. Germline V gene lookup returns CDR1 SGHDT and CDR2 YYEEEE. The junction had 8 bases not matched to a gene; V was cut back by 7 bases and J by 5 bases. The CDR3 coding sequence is TGTGCCAGCGCAAGACAGGGGATAAATAATTCACCCCTCCACTTT. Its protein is CASARQGINNSPLHF.

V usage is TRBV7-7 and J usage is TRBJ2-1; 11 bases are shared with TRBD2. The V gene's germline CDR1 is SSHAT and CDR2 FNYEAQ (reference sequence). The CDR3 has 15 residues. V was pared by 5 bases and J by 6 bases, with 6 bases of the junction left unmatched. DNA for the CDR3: TGTGCCAGCAGCGGAGGGACTAGCGGACTCAATGAGCAGTTCTTC. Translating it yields CASSGGTSGLNEQFF.

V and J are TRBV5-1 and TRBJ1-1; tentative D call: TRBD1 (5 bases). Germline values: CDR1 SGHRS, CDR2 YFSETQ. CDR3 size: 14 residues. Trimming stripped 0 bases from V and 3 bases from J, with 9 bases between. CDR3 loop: CASSLEGDYTEAFF. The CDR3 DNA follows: TGCGCCAGCAGCTTGGAAGGGGATTACACTGAAGCTTTCTTT.

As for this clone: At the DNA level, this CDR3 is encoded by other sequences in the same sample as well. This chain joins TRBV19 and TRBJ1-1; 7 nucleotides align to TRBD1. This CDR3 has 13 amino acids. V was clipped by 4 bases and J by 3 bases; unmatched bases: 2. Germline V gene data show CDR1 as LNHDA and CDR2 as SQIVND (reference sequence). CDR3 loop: CASSTTGDTEAFF. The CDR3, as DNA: TGTGCCAGTAGTACTACAGGGGACACTGAAGCTTTCTTT.

In DNA form, the CDR3 reads TGTGCCAGCCAGGGGCGAGGCACTGAAGCTTTCTTT. This encodes CASQGRGTEAFF. This sequence joins TRBV25-1 and TRBJ1-1, with a weak D call TRBD1 (6 bases). CDR1 is MGHDK, CDR2 SYGVNS, per germline. The CDR3 is made up of 12 amino acids. V lost 8 bases and J 4 bases, leaving 11 bases between the germline ends.

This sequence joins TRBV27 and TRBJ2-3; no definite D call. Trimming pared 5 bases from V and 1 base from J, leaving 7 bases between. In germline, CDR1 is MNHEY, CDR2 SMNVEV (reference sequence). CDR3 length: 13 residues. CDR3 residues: CASSPRGTDTQYF. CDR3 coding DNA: TGTGCCAGCAGTCCTCGGGGCACAGATACGCAGTATTTT.

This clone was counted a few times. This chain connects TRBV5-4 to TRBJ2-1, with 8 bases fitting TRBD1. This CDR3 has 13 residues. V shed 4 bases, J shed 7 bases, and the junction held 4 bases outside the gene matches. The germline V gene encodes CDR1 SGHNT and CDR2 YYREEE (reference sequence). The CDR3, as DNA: TGTGCCAGCAGCCAGACAGGGGTGAATGAGCAGTTCTTC. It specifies CASSQTGVNEQFF. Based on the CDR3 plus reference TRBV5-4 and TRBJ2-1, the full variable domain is ETGVTQSPTHLIKTRGQQVTLRCSSQSGHNTVSWYQQALGQGPQFIFQYYREEENGRGNFPPRFSGLQFPNYSSELNVNALELDDSALYLCASSQTGVNEQFFGPGTRLTVL.